The clone carrying this T cell receptor beta chain was found once. This sample is drawn from a study of patients and donors after allogeneic stem cell transplantation. Germline V gene sequence: CDR1 SEHNR, CDR2 FQNEAQ (reference sequence). The CDR3 length is 13 residues. V lost 4 bases and J lost 0, with 7 bases in between. One entry per CDR3 protein, called by TCRdb with MiXCR from the RT-PCR reads. The table includes approximately 200,000 distinct CDR3 sequences, roughly two fifths detected once. Sequencing input: blood, either unsorted or a sorted T cell fraction (not recorded which). This clonotype originated in a human donor who was either an allogeneic HSCT recipient or a stem cell or donor lymphocyte infusion donor (not recorded which). It is not recorded whose cells these are; they may come from a transplant donor. The chain carries TRBV7-9 and TRBJ2-7; unclear D gene. CDR3 in amino acids: CASSYGSSYEQYF. CDR3 nucleotides: TGTGCCAGCAGCTACGGTTCCTCCTACGAGCAGTACTTC.